This T cell receptor beta chain was sequenced for a study of blood T cell repertoires in COVID-19. The overall study: Spain, Italy and the United States supplied samples that represented acute and convalescent COVID-19. T cells, B-cell-depleted T cells, or PBMCs supplied cDNA or gDNA.

How the authors handled the data: The authors estimated nucleated cell counts from reference gene primer amplification. Method: immunoSEQ multiplex PCR; TCRdb's copy keeps in-frame clones and lacks some. V, J and clone size are those of that table, while D and trimming were read from the DNA. Of about 170,000 clones in the sample, approximately 86% were seen once. V was clipped by 5 bases and J by 5 bases; unmatched bases: 14. The germline V gene has CDR1 SEHNR and CDR2 FQNEAQ (reference sequence). CDR3 length: 16 residues. The chain has TRBV7-9 and TRBJ2-5; 7 bases map to TRBD1. The sample comprised peripheral blood. This clonotype was obtained from an elderly woman with active or convalescent COVID-19. The CDR3: CASSVRTGLTGETQYF. The CDR3 coding sequence is TGTGCCAGCAGCGTCCGGACAGGCCTCACGGGGGAGACCCAGTACTTC.